The present T cell receptor (beta chain) was sequenced within a study of T cells after yellow fever vaccination. Across the study: Researchers used SMART-Seq v4 Ultra Low Input to prepare fractions that had low cell numbers. Study-level findings and limits: The presence of abundant clonotypes contaminating from the bulk population was possible in FACS-sorted repertoires. The booster response re-showed most primary clones: approximately 95% CD4, approximately 90% CD8.

Deletions cut 5 bases from V and 5 bases from J, with 10 bases between. Germline lookup yields CDR1 SGHDT and CDR2 YYEEEE. This CDR3 has 12 residues. This clonotype was counted only a few times. As yet, its antigen is unknown. The study made its TCR cDNA through 5'RACE template switching. That step introduced a universal primer site along with UMIs. TCRdb re-called the 5' RACE reads through MiXCR, storing one row per CDR3 protein. The data contain about 74,000 distinct CDR3 sequences, around 7% of them singletons. The specimen comprised CD8+ T cells sorted from PBMCs, sampled 5 days after the first yellow fever vaccination. This clonotype originated in a man aged 18 to 30 who received the YFV17D yellow fever vaccine. The chain recombines TRBV5-6 with TRBJ1-1; D remains unclear. DNA of the CDR3: TGTGCCAGCAGTGGGCGGGTTACTGAAGCTTTCTTT. Its protein product is CASSGRVTEAFF.